A single sample gave rise to the 32 T cell receptor beta chains below, sequenced in a study of T-cell reconstitution after alpha-beta-depleted transplantation in children. Researchers prepared the TCRbeta library using unique molecular identifiers, the study reports. TCRdb reprocessed the PCR reads with MiXCR, giving one entry per CDR3 protein. This repertoire shows under 140,000 distinct CDR3 sequences, 10% found once; its top ten account for more than 7%. The sample in question was PBMCs from the stem cell graft donor, obtained from the stem cell graft. These receptors were taken from a human donor who donated a stem cell graft to a child with acute lymphoblastic leukemia.

This clonotype was seen a few times. A much larger clone differs by one base, so this may be a read error. The V gene is TRBV20-1, the J gene TRBJ2-6; tentative D call: TRBD1 (5 bases). Germline V gene data show CDR1 as DFQATT and CDR2 as SNEGSKA (reference sequence). The CDR3 runs 19 residues. The CDR3 reads CSARDMLAVQSSGANGLTF. Written as DNA, the CDR3 is TGCAGTGCTAGAGATATGTTGGCAGTCCAGAGCTCTGGGGCCAACGGCCTGACTTTC.

The CDR3 sequence is CASSQDPDSNTQYF. The CDR3 nucleotides read TGCGCCAGCAGCCAAGATCCAGACTCCAATACGCAGTATTTT. The chain has TRBV4-3 and TRBJ2-3; D call uncertain. The V end lost 0 bases, the J end lost 7 bases, and 11 bases lay between the germline ends. The CDR3 runs to 14 residues. Germline-derived CDR1 and CDR2 are LGHNA and YSLEER.

This clonotype was seen ten or more times. This chain uses TRBV12-3 or TRBV12-4 with TRBJ1-2; D might be TRBD1 (6 bases). The ends were cut back, 4 bases at V and 5 bases at J, with 23 bases in the middle. The CDR3 length is 17 residues. The CDR3 loop reads CASSSGVPSGDFYGYTF. CDR3 in DNA: TGTGCCAGCAGTTCAGGGGTCCCCTCAGGGGACTTTTATGGCTACACCTTC.

The genes are TRBV5-1 and TRBJ1-3; D not certain. Germline CDR1 SGHRS, CDR2 YFSETQ. Trimming took 0 bases from V and 3 from J, leaving 13 bases between them. The CDR3 is 16 residues long. The CDR3 region has the DNA TGCGCCAGCAGCTTGGTTGGGCCGAAGTATGGAAACACCATATATTTT. Its protein is CASSLVGPKYGNTIYF.

This clonotype was counted many times. V and J are TRBV7-2 and TRBJ2-1; D ambiguous. The CDR3 spans 15 residues. Trimming took off 0 bases at V and 0 bases at J, with 6 bases between the two ends. Germline-derived CDR1 and CDR2 are SGHTA and FQGNSA. The CDR3 DNA follows: TGTGCCAGCAGCTTAGCGGTCTACTCCTACAATGAGCAGTTCTTC. Amino acids: CASSLAVYSYNEQFF.

Ten or more counts support this clonotype. The rearrangement links TRBV20-1 to TRBJ2-3, with a weak D call TRBD1 (5 bases). This CDR3 has 13 amino acids. Trimming left V 2 bases short and J 3 bases short, with 9 bases between. Germline V gene lookup returns CDR1 DFQATT and CDR2 SNEGSKA (reference sequence). The CDR3 spells CSARQGETDTQYF. For the CDR3, the DNA is TGCAGTGCTAGACAGGGTGAAACAGATACGCAGTATTTT.

Many counts were recorded for this clonotype. CDR3 coding DNA: TGTGCCAGCAGCCTCAGGGGGCCCACCCGGAATGAGCAGTTCTTC. Translation: CASSLRGPTRNEQFF. V usage is TRBV3-1 and J usage is TRBJ2-1; 8 bases map to TRBD1. Germline CDR1 and CDR2: LGHDT and YNNKEL (reference sequence). V lost 4 bases and J lost 7; bases outside the gene matches: 9. The CDR3 covers 15 residues.

This clonotype was found many times. The chain links TRBV12-3 or TRBV12-4 to TRBJ2-2; D might be TRBD2 (5 bases). The CDR3 totals 16 residues. The germline V and J ends were trimmed by 7 bases and 3 bases, with 18 bases remaining between them. The CDR3 protein is CASTKARGRDTGELFF. In nucleotides, the CDR3 is TGTGCCAGCACAAAGGCCAGAGGGCGGGACACCGGGGAGCTGTTTTTT.

CDR3 residues: CASSLQGSGRLNEQYF. DNA of the CDR3: TGTGCCAGCAGCCTGCAAGGGAGCGGGAGACTGAACGAGCAGTACTTC. The chain carries TRBV7-2 and TRBJ2-7, with 8 nucleotides matching TRBD2. The trim removed 5 bases at V and 5 bases at J, leaving 14 bases unmatched. There are 16 residues in the CDR3. Germline values: CDR1 SGHTA, CDR2 FQGNSA.

This clonotype was observed many times. The chain uses TRBV5-6 and TRBJ2-7; D gene unclear. CDR1 is SGHDT, CDR2 YYEEEE, per germline. CDR3 size: 13 residues. Trimming removed 1 base from V and 3 bases from J, with 8 bases in between. CDR3 DNA: TGTGCCAGCAGCTTGACCAGAATCTACGAGCAGTACTTC. Protein sequence: CASSLTRIYEQYF.

This clonotype was counted at least ten times. The rearrangement joins TRBV20-1 to TRBJ2-7, with D possibly being TRBD1 or TRBD2 (5 bases each). Germline CDR1 reads DFQATT; CDR2 reads SNEGSKA (reference sequence). Trimming took 1 base from V and 3 from J, leaving 19 bases between them. The CDR3 loop spans 16 amino acids. CDR3 sequence reads: CSARVRDEESIYEQYF. The CDR3 nucleotides are TGCAGTGCTAGAGTCCGGGACGAGGAAAGCATCTACGAGCAGTACTTC.

This clonotype has at least ten counts. This sequence joins TRBV6-2 or TRBV6-3 and TRBJ1-5; D is unclear. The CDR3 extends over 16 amino acids. The V gene's germline CDR1 is MNHEY and CDR2 SVGEGT. Trimming stripped 0 bases from V and 5 bases from J, with 14 bases between. The CDR3 DNA follows: TGTGCCAGCAGTTACTCGAGGGCAGGCCAGGATCAGCCCCAGCATTTT. This codes for CASSYSRAGQDQPQHF.

This clonotype showed up many times. The chain joins TRBV7-9 to TRBJ1-5, with D unresolved. Trimming shortened V by 1 base and J by 8 bases, and 15 bases separated the two germline ends. This CDR3 is 15 amino acids long. Per germline, CDR1 SEHNR and CDR2 FQNEAQ (reference sequence). The CDR3 DNA follows: TGTGCCAGCAGCTTAGATGGCGGTCCGGGGAAGCCCCAGCATTTT. The encoded protein is CASSLDGGPGKPQHF.

This clonotype was picked up many times. For the CDR3, the DNA is TGTGCCAGCAGTTGGGACTATGAGCAGTTCTTC. This codes for CASSWDYEQFF. This sequence joins TRBV12-3 or TRBV12-4 and TRBJ2-1; D is perhaps TRBD2 (6 bases). The CDR3 sequence is 11 residues long. V lost 4 bases, J lost 8 bases, and 6 bases lay in between.

In this sample, this clonotype turned up many times. The chain links TRBV6-2 or TRBV6-3 to TRBJ1-2, with 9 bases matching TRBD1. The V and J ends lost 5 bases and 3 bases, in that order; junction bases with no gene match: 4. The CDR3 is 14 residues long. CDR1 and CDR2 (germline): MNHEY, SVGEGT. The CDR3 DNA sequence: TGTGCCAGCAGTCCTGGACAGGGGTACTATGGCTACACCTTC. Translated, it gives CASSPGQGYYGYTF.

This clonotype was found many times. DNA for the CDR3: TGTGCCAGCAGGAAAAGCGGGGGGGCTTCCTACGAGCAGTACTTC. Its translation: CASRKSGGASYEQYF. This rearrangement joins TRBV6-2 or TRBV6-3 to TRBJ2-7; TRBD2 agrees at 10 bases. Per germline, CDR1 MNHEY and CDR2 SVGEGT. CDR3 length: 15 amino acids. V lost 6 bases and J lost 1; bases outside the gene matches: 6.

This clonotype was seen repeatedly, ten times or more. V is TRBV7-2 and J is TRBJ1-1; TRBD1 matches 10 bases. V lost 5 bases to trimming and J lost 5 bases; unmatched junction nucleotides: 8. Germline V gives CDR1 SGHTA, CDR2 FQGNSA. The CDR3 extends over 15 amino acids. CDR3 nucleotide sequence: TGTGCCAGCAGCCTCCACCGGACAGGGGGGACTGAAGCTTTCTTT. It codes for CASSLHRTGGTEAFF.

Many counts were recorded for this clonotype. The chain recombines TRBV6-5 with TRBJ2-3, with D possibly TRBD1 on 7 matching bases. The ends were cut back, 4 bases at V and 2 bases at J, with 19 bases in the middle. This CDR3 is 17 amino acids long. Germline CDR1 is MNHEY and CDR2 is SVGAGI. The chain's CDR3 is CASSSETGRISTDTQYF. The DNA for the CDR3 is TGTGCCAGCAGTTCCGAGACAGGGAGGATTTCCACAGATACGCAGTATTTT.

This clonotype was recorded at least ten times. J is TRBJ2-1 and V is TRBV4-3; 10 bases map to TRBD2. Per the germline V gene, CDR1 is LGHNA and CDR2 is YSLEER. V was pared by 0 bases and J by 8 bases, with 10 bases of the junction left unmatched. The CDR3 contains 17 residues. The CDR3 reads CASSQDGASGRMYEQFF. The CDR3 DNA reads as TGCGCCAGCAGCCAAGATGGGGCTAGCGGGAGAATGTATGAGCAGTTCTTC.

In the case of this clonotype: A much larger clone lies a single base off, so this may be a read error. This chain connects TRBV29-1 to TRBJ2-4, with D possibly matching TRBD2 (5 bases). The CDR3 totals 14 residues. The germline V and J ends were trimmed by 5 bases and 12 bases, with 23 bases remaining between them. Germline CDR1 and CDR2: SQVTM and ANQGSEA. The CDR3 loop is CSVTAQCMTTCQYF. CDR3 bases: TGCAGCGTTACCGCGCAGTGTATGACTACATGTCAGTACTTC.

This clonotype was counted at least ten times. The chain uses TRBV5-1 and TRBJ1-5; TRBD1 is a possible D gene (6 bases). This CDR3 spans 14 amino acids. Germline CDR1 and CDR2: SGHRS and YFSETQ. Trimming cost V 3 bases and J 0 bases, with 7 bases left between them. CDR3 region: CASSSDSSNQPQHF. DNA of the CDR3: TGCGCCAGCAGCTCGGACAGTAGCAATCAGCCCCAGCATTTT.

The table lists this clonotype with many counts. The chain couples TRBV5-1 to TRBJ2-1; D possibly uses TRBD1 or TRBD2 (6 bases each). Germline V gene lookup returns CDR1 SGHRS and CDR2 YFSETQ. V lost 5 bases and J 5 bases, leaving 17 bases between the germline ends. This CDR3 has 15 residues. CDR3 coding DNA: TGCGCCAGCAGAACCGGGACAAGGGGGGACAATGAGCAGTTCTTC. This sequence encodes CASRTGTRGDNEQFF.

This clonotype was recorded many times. The chain links TRBV7-6 to TRBJ2-1; the match to TRBD1 covers 11 bases. The CDR3 runs to 17 residues. Germline CDR1 and CDR2: SGHVS and FNYEAQ. The V segment lost 7 bases and the J segment 3 bases; nucleotides outside the gene matches: 11. The CDR3 DNA reads TGTGCCAGCAAGGAACTGGCCGGGACAGGGGGCTACAATGAGCAGTTCTTC. Translation gives CASKELAGTGGYNEQFF.

This clonotype was seen a few times. The CDR3 sequence: CASRAGQGGNSPLHF. The CDR3 DNA sequence: TGTGCCAGCAGGGCCGGACAGGGCGGTAATTCACCCCTCCACTTT. The rearrangement links TRBV7-2 to TRBJ1-6; 8 bases line up with TRBD1. Germline V lookup: CDR1 SGHTA, CDR2 FQGNSA. J was trimmed by 6 bases and V by 6 bases; bases with no gene match: 7. The CDR3 spans 15 residues.

Ten or more counts support this clonotype. The chain joins TRBV9 to TRBJ2-5; either TRBD1 or TRBD2 may fit D (7 bases each). This CDR3 spans 16 amino acids. Trimming took 4 bases from V and 5 from J, leaving 21 bases between them. Germline lookup yields CDR1 SGDLS and CDR2 YYNGEE. In nucleotides, the CDR3 is TGTGCCAGCAGCTCCCTCGTGGCCCAGGGGGGGGAGACCCAGTACTTC. It is translated as CASSSLVAQGGETQYF.

This clonotype was detected ten times or more. This chain uses TRBV9 with TRBJ1-6; D call uncertain. The CDR3 length is 18 residues. Deletions cut 4 bases from V and 1 base from J, with 18 bases between. The germline V gene encodes CDR1 SGDLS and CDR2 YYNGEE. The CDR3: CASSPSGGVSSYNSPLHF. DNA of the CDR3: TGTGCCAGCAGCCCAAGTGGCGGGGTTTCGTCCTATAATTCACCCCTCCACTTT.

Ten or more counts support this clonotype. The J gene is TRBJ2-2, the V gene TRBV12-3 or TRBV12-4, with D perhaps being TRBD1 or TRBD2 (5 bases each). The CDR3 length is 14 residues. The germline V and J ends were trimmed by 2 bases and 9 bases, with 13 bases remaining between them. The CDR3 coding sequence is TGTGCCAGCAGTTTACCCCAGGGAGAAAGGGAGCTGTTTTTT. It encodes CASSLPQGERELFF.

Ten or more counts support this clonotype. V gene TRBV7-2 combines with J gene TRBJ2-1; maybe TRBD2 (6 bases). Germline V gene lookup returns CDR1 SGHTA and CDR2 FQGNSA. Trimming stripped 9 bases from V and 6 bases from J, with 21 bases between. The CDR3 has 15 amino acids. CDR3 protein: CARFGVGRGLNEQFF. CDR3 sequence (DNA): TGTGCCAGGTTCGGAGTCGGGCGGGGACTCAATGAGCAGTTCTTC. Looking up the rest from reference TRBV7-2 and TRBJ2-1 gives the full variable domain: GAGVSQSPSNKVTEKGKDVELRCDPISGHTALYWYRQSLGQGLEFLIYFQGNSAPDKSGLPSDRFSAERTGGSVSTLTIQRTQQEDSAVYLCARFGVGRGLNEQFFGPGTRLTVL.

This clonotype was recorded at least ten times. The chain combines TRBV19 with TRBJ1-5; TRBD1 might be the D (5 bases). The CDR3 is 16 amino acids. Germline V gene data show CDR1 as LNHDA and CDR2 as SQIVND (reference sequence). V lost 4 bases, J lost 0 bases, and 13 bases lay in between. DNA for the CDR3: TGTGCCAGTAGTAAACAGGCTTCAAGTAGCAATCAGCCCCAGCATTTT. It specifies CASSKQASSSNQPQHF.

This clonotype occurred many times. This chain links TRBV9 with TRBJ2-7, with TRBD1 identical over 10 bases. Trimming removed 4 bases from V and 2 bases from J; junction bases left unmatched: 6. The CDR3 length is 15 residues. Germline V gene lookup returns CDR1 SGDLS and CDR2 YYNGEE. The CDR3 DNA sequence: TGTGCCAGCAGCCCCCAGGGACAGGGGACCTACGAGCAGTACTTC. Translated, it gives CASSPQGQGTYEQYF. The whole variable domain, remainder taken from reference TRBV9 and TRBJ2-7, is DSGVTQTPKHLITATGQRVTLRCSPRSGDLSVYWYQQSLDQGLQFLIQYYNGEERAKGNILERFSAQQFPDLHSELNLSSLELGDSALYFCASSPQGQGTYEQYFGPGTRLTVT.

A few counts support this clonotype. The chain couples TRBV12-3 or TRBV12-4 to TRBJ2-5; perhaps TRBD1 as D (5 bases). The CDR3 extends over 12 amino acids. V lost 5 bases and J 10 bases, leaving 14 bases between the germline ends. The CDR3 sequence is CASSPGNTNQYF. As DNA, the CDR3 is TGTGCCAGCAGTCCAGGGAACACGAACCAGTACTTC.

At least ten counts were recorded for this clonotype. The chain employs TRBV20-1 and TRBJ1-5; possibly TRBD1 for D (6 bases). V lost 4 bases, J lost 8 bases, and 18 bases lay in between. From germline, CDR1 is DFQATT and CDR2 SNEGSKA (reference sequence). The CDR3 totals 14 residues. The CDR3 DNA sequence: TGCAGTGCTACCCCGGACAGCGTAGTAAAGCCCCAGCATTTT. It translates to CSATPDSVVKPQHF.